Presented here are 19 T cell receptor beta chains from one specimen sequenced in a study of cytomegalovirus exposure and HLA in healthy donors. The study ran its PCR with 60 Vbeta and 13 Jbeta primers. The data were produced by immunoSEQ multiplex PCR, yet TCRdb's version contains in-frame clones alone and is incomplete. The sample has 150,000 to 200,000 clones, over 70% seen once. Source material: PBMCs. The source is a woman aged 40 to 50 in good health and CMV-seronegative.

J is TRBJ2-7 and V is TRBV6-5; 12 bases are a match to TRBD2. CDR3 length equals 14 residues. J gave up 7 bases and V 5 bases, and 6 bases lay outside the gene matches. The germline gives CDR1 MNHEY, CDR2 SVGAGI. The CDR3 DNA is TGTGCCAGCAGTACTAGCGGGGGGCACGTGGAGCAGTACTTC. Translated, it gives CASSTSGGHVEQYF.

This sequence joins TRBV28 and TRBJ1-5, with TRBD1 as a possible D gene (5 bases). Per the germline V gene, CDR1 is MDHEN and CDR2 is SYDVKM. The CDR3 has 13 amino acids. Trimming took off 11 bases at V and 0 bases at J, with 11 bases between the two ends. As DNA, the CDR3 is TGTGCCGGGGGGGGGAATAGCAATCAGCCCCAGCATTTT. It translates to CAGGGNSNQPQHF. The full variable domain, its missing parts supplied by reference TRBV28 and TRBJ1-5, is DVKVTQSSRYLVKRTGEKVFLECVQDMDHENMFWYRQDPGLGLRLIYFSYDVKMKEKGDIPEGYSVSREKKERFSLILESASTNQTSMYLCAGGGNSNQPQHFGDGTRLSIL.

The chain recombines TRBV28 with TRBJ2-3; 11 bases map to TRBD2. Losses at the gene ends were 8 bases for V and 0 bases for J; bases not matched to a gene: 13. The length of the CDR3 is 18 residues. The germline V gene has CDR1 MDHEN and CDR2 SYDVKM. CDR3 sequence: CASLGWASGRPSTDTQYF. The CDR3 coding sequence is TGTGCCAGCCTAGGATGGGCTAGCGGGAGGCCGAGCACAGATACGCAGTATTTT.

This clone has more than one count but fewer than ten. The chain couples TRBV6-6 to TRBJ2-7; TRBD2 agrees at 8 bases. J lost 6 bases, V lost 7 bases, and 14 bases had no gene match. This CDR3 spans 15 amino acids. Germline V gene sequence: CDR1 MNHNY, CDR2 SVGAGI (reference sequence). This chain's CDR3 is CASNPGVAGFSEQYF. For the CDR3, the DNA is TGTGCCAGCAACCCGGGGGTAGCGGGATTTAGCGAGCAGTACTTC.

This chain links TRBV4-1 with TRBJ1-1, with a possible D match to TRBD1 (6 bases). Germline assignment: CDR1 MGHRA and CDR2 YSYEKL. The CDR3 sequence is 14 residues long. Deletions cut 1 base from V and 1 base from J, with 7 bases between. The chain's CDR3 is CASSQVQGNTEAFF. CDR3 bases: TGCGCCAGCAGCCAAGTACAGGGGAACACTGAAGCTTTCTTT.

The CDR3 DNA reads TGTGCCAGCCTAGCGGGAGCGACAGATACGCAGTATTTT. This gives the protein CASLAGATDTQYF. The chain employs TRBV19 and TRBJ2-3, with TRBD2 matching 10 bases. The V segment lost 9 bases and the J segment 3 bases; nucleotides outside the gene matches: 3. In germline, CDR1 is LNHDA, CDR2 SQIVND (reference sequence). The CDR3 has 13 residues.

The V call is TRBV7-9, the J call TRBJ2-3; D not certain. Germline V gives CDR1 SEHNR, CDR2 FQNEAQ (reference sequence). This CDR3 contains 13 residues. Trimming took 6 bases from V and 0 from J, leaving 7 bases between them. CDR3 in DNA: TGTGCCAGCAGTTTTGGCAGCACAGATACGCAGTATTTT. As protein: CASSFGSTDTQYF.

The chain carries TRBV5-4 and TRBJ2-1; 9 bases match TRBD1. V was clipped by 9 bases and J by 8 bases; unmatched bases: 18. Germline V gene data show CDR1 as SGHNT and CDR2 as YYREEE (reference sequence). This CDR3 spans 16 amino acids. CDR3 amino acids: CATVSTGTGSSHEQFF. DNA for the CDR3: TGTGCCACAGTCTCCACCGGGACAGGGTCTTCCCATGAGCAGTTCTTC. The entire variable domain, with the rest obtained from reference TRBV5-4 and TRBJ2-1, is as follows: ETGVTQSPTHLIKTRGQQVTLRCSSQSGHNTVSWYQQALGQGPQFIFQYYREEENGRGNFPPRFSGLQFPNYSSELNVNALELDDSALYLCATVSTGTGSSHEQFFGPGTRLTVL.

V gene TRBV5-4 combines with J gene TRBJ2-7; D remains ambiguous. V lost 1 base to trimming and J lost 1 base, with 9 bases between them. This CDR3 has 14 residues. Germline CDR1 reads SGHNT; CDR2 reads YYREEE (reference sequence). In DNA, the CDR3 is TGTGCCAGCAGCTTGTATACAGAATCCTACGAGCAGTACTTC. Amino acid sequence: CASSLYTESYEQYF. Variable domain in full (rest from reference TRBV5-4 and TRBJ2-7): ETGVTQSPTHLIKTRGQQVTLRCSSQSGHNTVSWYQQALGQGPQFIFQYYREEENGRGNFPPRFSGLQFPNYSSELNVNALELDDSALYLCASSLYTESYEQYFGPGTRLTVT.

The chain uses TRBV6-1 and TRBJ2-5; TRBD1 might be the D (5 bases). Deletions cut 3 bases from V and 1 base from J, with 6 bases between. The CDR3 covers 13 residues. Germline V gene sequence: CDR1 MNHNS, CDR2 SASEGT. The CDR3 sequence: CASSEGPQETQYF. DNA for the CDR3: TGTGCCAGCAGTGAGGGGCCCCAAGAGACCCAGTACTTC.

This clone appeared a few times. J is TRBJ2-1 and V is TRBV2; D is unclear. CDR3 length: 12 residues. The V end was cut by 6 bases, the J end by 4 bases, with 7 bases between. In germline, CDR1 is SNHLY, CDR2 FYNNEI. The CDR3 bases are TGTGCCAGCAGGGTACAGTACAATGAGCAGTTCTTC. Residues: CASRVQYNEQFF.

This clone was recorded many times. The chain joins TRBV7-9 to TRBJ2-6; 9 nucleotides match TRBD1. The CDR3 sequence is 15 residues long. CDR1 and CDR2 (germline): SEHNR, FQNEAQ (reference sequence). V was clipped by 5 bases and J by 2 bases; unmatched bases: 1. This CDR3 reads CASSRDRAGANVLTF. CDR3 in DNA: TGTGCCAGCAGCAGGGACAGGGCTGGGGCCAACGTCCTGACTTTC.

The J gene is TRBJ1-1, the V gene TRBV7-2; D is possibly TRBD1 (5 bases). The CDR3 runs to 15 residues. CDR1 and CDR2 (germline): SGHTA, FQGNSA. The ends were cut back, 7 bases at V and 1 base at J, with 16 bases in the middle. The CDR3 sequence is CASTEGDNQNTEAFF. CDR3 bases: TGTGCCAGCACCGAAGGGGATAACCAGAACACTGAAGCTTTCTTT.

V gene TRBV4-2 combines with J gene TRBJ1-3; D perhaps matches TRBD1 (5 bases). The ends were cut back, 0 bases at V and 7 bases at J, with 13 bases in the middle. The germline V gene encodes CDR1 LGHNA and CDR2 YNFKEQ. The CDR3 spans 15 residues. The DNA of the CDR3 is TGTGCCAGCAGCCAAGAGCGGGGCCCGAGGAACACCATATATTTT. Its translation: CASSQERGPRNTIYF.

This chain joins TRBV7-8 and TRBJ2-3; 8 nucleotides agree with TRBD2. The CDR3 covers 17 residues. The V and J ends lost 10 bases and 0 bases, in that order; junction bases with no gene match: 15. Germline-derived CDR1 and CDR2 are SGHVS and FQNEAQ. CDR3 nucleotide sequence: TGTGCCACCCGCGAGTTTAGCGGGGCTACTAGCACAGATACGCAGTATTTT. Translating it yields CATREFSGATSTDTQYF.

The gene calls are TRBV19 and TRBJ2-1; 9 bases align to TRBD1. Per germline, CDR1 LNHDA and CDR2 SQIVND (reference sequence). The V segment lost 5 bases and the J segment 6 bases; nucleotides outside the gene matches: 5. The CDR3 loop spans 14 amino acids. The CDR3 loop reads CASSPGQGINEQFF. The DNA for the CDR3 is TGTGCCAGTAGTCCGGGACAGGGTATCAATGAGCAGTTCTTC.

This sequence joins TRBV14 and TRBJ1-5; no definite D call. The germline V gene encodes CDR1 SGHDN and CDR2 FVKESK. V lost 1 base, J lost 5 bases, and 6 bases lay in between. The CDR3 extends over 13 amino acids. CDR3 loop: CASSQGRDQPQHF. CDR3 nucleotide sequence: TGTGCCAGCAGCCAAGGTCGGGATCAGCCCCAGCATTTT.

The chain links TRBV7-9 to TRBJ2-1; D gene uncertain. The V end was cut by 3 bases, the J end by 9 bases, with 18 bases between. This CDR3 is built from 15 residues. The germline CDR1 and CDR2 sequences are SEHNR and FQNEAQ (reference sequence). The CDR3 spells CASSFQTPLLSEQFF. DNA for the CDR3: TGTGCCAGCAGCTTCCAGACTCCTCTCCTCAGTGAGCAGTTCTTC. Looking up the rest from reference TRBV7-9 and TRBJ2-1 gives the full variable domain: DTGVSQNPRHKITKRGQNVTFRCDPISEHNRLYWYRQTLGQGPEFLTYFQNEAQLEKSRLLSDRFSAERPKGSFSTLEIQRTEQGDSAMYLCASSFQTPLLSEQFFGPGTRLTVL.

V and J are TRBV7-2 and TRBJ1-2; perhaps TRBD1 as D (5 bases). Germline CDR1 and CDR2: SGHTA and FQGNSA. The ends were cut back, 5 bases at V and 4 bases at J, with 14 bases in the middle. The CDR3 covers 14 residues. The CDR3 bases are TGTGCCAGCAGCGAGGGACTTGCCCTCTATGGCTACACCTTC. Translating gives CASSEGLALYGYTF. Combining the CDR3 with reference TRBV7-2 and TRBJ1-2 gives the whole variable domain GAGVSQSPSNKVTEKGKDVELRCDPISGHTALYWYRQSLGQGLEFLIYFQGNSAPDKSGLPSDRFSAERTGGSVSTLTIQRTQQEDSAVYLCASSEGLALYGYTFGSGTRLTVV.